A single sample gave rise to the 22 T cell receptor beta chains below, sequenced in a study of T cells after yellow fever vaccination. TCRdb recomputed calls from the 5' RACE reads with MiXCR, one row per CDR3 protein. Of 250,000 or so distinct CDR3 sequences listed, roughly 3.5% are singletons. Material: PBMCs, obtained 15 days after the yellow fever booster vaccination. These TCRs come from a man younger than 30 who received the YFV17D yellow fever vaccine.

This clonotype was counted at least ten times. The rearrangement joins TRBV12-3 or TRBV12-4 to TRBJ2-5, with D possibly TRBD2 on 5 matching bases. This CDR3 contains 14 residues. The V gene lost 4 bases and the J gene lost 2 bases, with 11 bases spanning the gap. The CDR3 DNA sequence: TGTGCCAGCAGTTGGAGGTCGGGTCAAGAGACCCAGTACTTC. It encodes CASSWRSGQETQYF.

In its sample, this clonotype was seen many times. The gene calls are TRBV20-1 and TRBJ1-5; D is ambiguous. There are 14 residues in the CDR3. V dropped 4 bases and J dropped 16 bases, with 26 bases sitting between them. CDR1 DFQATT and CDR2 SNEGSKA come from the germline V gene (reference sequence). The CDR3 DNA sequence: TGCAGTGCTACCGCTAGAGGATTACTAGCGACAACCCATTTT. Translation: CSATARGLLATTHF.

This clonotype was recorded many times. The CDR3 loop reads CASSGRQGVGTEAFF. Here the CDR3 DNA reads TGTGCCAGCAGTGGCCGACAGGGCGTTGGAACTGAAGCTTTCTTT. The chain uses TRBV6-2 or TRBV6-3 and TRBJ1-1; 7 nucleotides line up with TRBD1. CDR1 MNHEY and CDR2 SVGEGT come from the germline V gene. V lost 5 bases and J lost 5; bases outside the gene matches: 11. The length of the CDR3 is 15 residues.

This clonotype was counted at least ten times. CDR3 nucleotide sequence: TGCAGCGTCGGACTAGCGGGGGGGGATGAGCAGTTCTTC. It is translated as CSVGLAGGDEQFF. The V call is TRBV29-1, the J call TRBJ2-1; 15 nucleotides match TRBD2. CDR3 size: 13 residues. Looked up from germline, CDR1 is SQVTM and CDR2 is ANQGSEA. The ends lost 6 bases at V and 8 bases at J; junction bases unmatched: 2.

The chain employs TRBV7-2 and TRBJ2-3, with unresolved D. CDR3 length equals 11 residues. Trimming removed 10 bases at V and 9 bases at J, with 14 bases between. Germline values: CDR1 SGHTA, CDR2 FQGNSA. The CDR3 sequence is CATTPRKTQYF. CDR3 nucleotides: TGTGCCACCACCCCCCGAAAAACGCAGTATTTT.

This clonotype was picked up many times. The J gene is TRBJ2-2, the V gene TRBV11-2, with D hard to call. The CDR3 is made up of 13 amino acids. V dropped 5 bases and J dropped 3 bases, with 7 bases sitting between them. Germline CDR1 SGHAT, CDR2 FQNNGV. For the CDR3, the DNA is TGTGCCAGCAGCGGTTTGTACACCGGGGAGCTGTTTTTT. It translates to CASSGLYTGELFF.

This clonotype was seen repeatedly, ten times or more. The V and J genes are TRBV6-2 or TRBV6-3 and TRBJ2-5; 7 nucleotides agree with TRBD1. This CDR3 is built from 16 residues. CDR1 MNHEY and CDR2 SVGEGT come from the germline V gene. V was pared by 7 bases and J by 5 bases, with 16 bases of the junction left unmatched. The CDR3: CASTYHRDSEWETQYF. As DNA, the CDR3 is TGTGCCAGCACCTACCACCGGGACAGCGAATGGGAGACCCAGTACTTC.

This clonotype was recorded at least ten times. This chain joins TRBV9 and TRBJ2-2; no definite D call. CDR1 is SGDLS and CDR2 is YYNGEE in the germline V gene. V was clipped by 0 bases and J by 1 base, with 1 base between them. The CDR3 extends over 13 amino acids. The CDR3, as DNA: TGTGCCAGCAGCGTAGAGAACACCGGGGAGCTGTTTTTT. Translating gives CASSVENTGELFF.

This clonotype was picked up many times. The rearrangement links TRBV2 to TRBJ1-5; D call uncertain. V shed 5 bases and J shed 4 bases, with 15 bases lying between them. Germline assignment: CDR1 SNHLY and CDR2 FYNNEI. There are 15 residues in the CDR3. CDR3 region: CASSYPARLNQPQHF. In DNA form, the CDR3 reads TGTGCCAGCAGTTACCCTGCCCGTCTTAATCAGCCCCAGCATTTT.

This clonotype was counted at least ten times. This rearrangement joins TRBV5-1 to TRBJ2-7, with D hard to call. Germline V gene lookup returns CDR1 SGHRS and CDR2 YFSETQ. This CDR3 is built from 14 residues. Trimming left V 4 bases short and J 2 bases short, with 13 bases between. The CDR3 sequence is CASSHGRFPYEQYF. Here the CDR3 DNA reads TGCGCCAGCAGCCACGGACGGTTCCCCTACGAGCAGTACTTC. Full variable domain (outside the CDR3, taken from reference TRBV5-1 and TRBJ2-7): KAGVTQTPRYLIKTRGQQVTLSCSPISGHRSVSWYQQTPGQGLQFLFEYFSETQRNKGNFPGRFSGRQFSNSRSEMNVSTLELGDSALYLCASSHGRFPYEQYFGPGTRLTVT.

This clonotype was seen ten or more times. The J gene is TRBJ1-1, the V gene TRBV29-1; TRBD1 aligns across 8 bases. Germline V lookup: CDR1 SQVTM, CDR2 ANQGSEA. Unmatched junction bases numbered 7, after V lost 6 bases and J lost 1 base. This CDR3 contains 14 residues. The CDR3 region is CSVPTGDANTEAFF. The CDR3 nucleotides are TGCAGCGTGCCGACAGGGGACGCGAACACTGAAGCTTTCTTT.

This clonotype has a count of ten or more. This rearrangement joins TRBV2 to TRBJ2-5; a weak D match, TRBD1 (5 bases). This CDR3 is built from 15 residues. Per germline, CDR1 SNHLY and CDR2 FYNNEI. V lost 2 bases, J lost 2 bases, and 12 bases lay in between. The CDR3 protein is CASSESVDTQETQYF. The DNA for the CDR3 is TGTGCCAGCAGTGAATCTGTGGACACACAAGAGACCCAGTACTTC.

As regards this clonotype: A much larger clone lies one base from this, so it may be a read error. The J gene is TRBJ2-4, the V gene TRBV4-3; 7 bases match TRBD1. The germline CDR1 and CDR2 sequences are LGHNA and YSLEER. The J segment lost 8 bases and the V segment lost 3 bases, leaving 7 bases of the junction unmatched. The CDR3 loop spans 14 amino acids. For the CDR3, the DNA is TGCGCCAGCAGCCACGGGGACAGACAACACATTCAGTACTTC. Residues: CASSHGDRQHIQYF.

This clonotype was seen many times. The rearrangement joins TRBV4-3 to TRBJ1-1, with D possibly being TRBD1 (5 bases). Germline CDR1 and CDR2: LGHNA and YSLEER. Between the trimmed V and J ends, which lost 3 bases and 4 bases, there was a span of 12 bases. The CDR3 spans 14 residues. CDR3 region: CASSQPLGTTEAFF. The CDR3 nucleotides read TGCGCCAGCAGCCAGCCCCTTGGGACCACTGAAGCTTTCTTT.

This clonotype was picked up many times. The V and J genes are TRBV3-1 and TRBJ1-1; D remains ambiguous. The germline V gene encodes CDR1 LGHDT and CDR2 YNNKEL (reference sequence). V dropped 1 base and J dropped 3 bases, with 6 bases sitting between them. The CDR3 covers 13 residues. This chain's CDR3 is CASSQGQYTEAFF. The CDR3 region has the DNA TGTGCCAGCAGCCAAGGCCAGTACACTGAAGCTTTCTTT.

The sample holds many counts of this clonotype. The chain couples TRBV5-1 to TRBJ1-6, with 9 bases fitting TRBD1. The CDR3 is made up of 15 amino acids. The V and J ends lost 4 bases and 9 bases, in that order; junction bases with no gene match: 8. Germline V CDR1 and CDR2: SGHRS, YFSETQ. In DNA, the CDR3 is TGCGCCAGCAGCACCGGACAGGGGAACGCTTCACCCCTCCACTTT. This encodes CASSTGQGNASPLHF.

The sample holds many counts of this clonotype. The chain's CDR3 is CSASARNTGELFF. In nucleotides, the CDR3 is TGCAGTGCTAGTGCCCGTAACACCGGGGAGCTGTTTTTT. The chain has TRBV20-1 and TRBJ2-2; D uncertain. V shed 3 bases and J shed 2 bases, with 7 bases lying between them. This CDR3 is built from 13 residues. The germline V gene encodes CDR1 DFQATT and CDR2 SNEGSKA (reference sequence).

This clonotype was counted many times. The chain uses TRBV28 and TRBJ2-5, with TRBD2 matching 10 bases. Looked up from germline, CDR1 is MDHEN and CDR2 is SYDVKM. V was pared by 7 bases and J by 5 bases, with 4 bases of the junction left unmatched. CDR3 size: 13 residues. CDR3 amino acids: CASILAGTETQYF. CDR3 nucleotide sequence: TGTGCCAGCATACTAGCGGGGACTGAGACCCAGTACTTC.

In this sample, this clonotype turned up many times. The J gene is TRBJ2-3, the V gene TRBV29-1; 8 nucleotides match TRBD2. Germline trimming cut 1 base from V and 1 base from J; bases unmatched to any gene: 4. CDR3 length: 15 residues. CDR1 and CDR2 (germline): SQVTM, ANQGSEA. This CDR3 reads CSVEVSGVRTDTQYF. DNA for the CDR3: TGCAGCGTTGAAGTTAGCGGGGTCCGCACAGATACGCAGTATTTT.

This clonotype was recorded many times. This chain uses TRBV6-5 with TRBJ2-2; the match to TRBD2 covers 10 bases. Trimming cost V 4 bases and J 8 bases; bases outside gene matches: 7. This CDR3 region has 15 residues. Germline CDR1 MNHEY, CDR2 SVGAGI. CDR3 protein: CASSSPGLAMGELFF. The CDR3 DNA is TGTGCCAGCAGTTCGCCGGGACTAGCGATGGGGGAGCTGTTTTTT.

This clonotype was counted ten times or more. The gene calls are TRBV5-1 and TRBJ1-6, with 7 bases lining up with TRBD1. The V gene's germline CDR1 is SGHRS and CDR2 YFSETQ. V shed 4 bases and J 7 bases; nucleotides not matched to a gene: 8. The CDR3 is 15 residues long. This CDR3 reads CASSRAGTVNSPLHF. Here the CDR3 DNA reads TGCGCCAGCAGCCGAGCCGGGACAGTAAATTCACCCCTCCACTTT.

This clonotype was found many times. The CDR3 loop is CASTPLRETQYF. In nucleotides, the CDR3 is TGTGCCAGCACCCCACTGCGGGAGACCCAGTACTTC. The chain has TRBV7-2 and TRBJ2-5, with D uncertain. The CDR3 loop spans 12 amino acids. Germline loops: CDR1 SGHTA, CDR2 FQGNSA. V lost 7 bases, J lost 5 bases, and 11 bases lay in between. The full variable domain, in which reference TRBV7-2 and TRBJ2-5 provide the parts outside the CDR3, is GAGVSQSPSNKVTEKGKDVELRCDPISGHTALYWYRQSLGQGLEFLIYFQGNSAPDKSGLPSDRFSAERTGGSVSTLTIQRTQQEDSAVYLCASTPLRETQYFGPGTRLLVL.